This T cell receptor beta chain was recovered during a study of shared clonotypes between healthy human individuals (TCRdb year 2020). For the wider study: A couple of women and a few men aged 18 to 49 years were included in the cohort. Per donor, three plates each were used for CD4 naive and CD4 memory, two for CD8 naive, and one for CD8 memory. Each donor's leukapheresis produced roughly between roughly 0.85 and 9.5 billion PBMCs. To estimate repertoire size and how much clonotypes are shared between individuals, the study performed deep sequencing of blood TCR repertoires from roughly five healthy adults. To increase sequencing depth and limit assay-specific biases, TCR repertoire library preparation and sequencing were carried out by different laboratories using diverse techniques. On the study overall, not on this receptor specifically: Because the study included only a small number of donors, the genetic and exposure-history diversity represented was limited. Rarefaction of sorted-subset datasets indicated incomplete sequencing despite the large sequencing depth. Sampling was restricted to blood, and TCR repertoires in tissue are likely to differ from TCR repertoires in blood. Pairwise subsampling indicated that sequencing depth was expected to affect the degree of clonotype sharing among donors. Compared with non-shared clonotypes, clonotypes shared by all four sorted-subset donors had higher generation probabilities. Larger estimated clonotype richness was generally found for naive subsets than for memory subsets. Sharing across several donors was observed for approximately 5% of naive CD4, less than 4% of naive CD8, 2.3% of memory CD4, and about 0.38% of memory CD8 clonotypes.

CD8 naive samples consisted of CD45RO-negative cells that were positively selected for CCR7, yielding a CD45RA+CCR7+ population without TemRA cells. The donors were healthy, HIV-negative adults with no recently reported acute infections or vaccinations. Every donor was a Caucasian adult residing in Nashville, Tennessee, USA. Blood was collected by leukapheresis, and PBMCs were isolated by Ficoll-Histopaque density gradient centrifugation and then cryopreserved in liquid nitrogen vapor phase. Analytical flow cytometry was used to check the purity and quantity of each magnetically sorted T cell population. Genomic DNA was isolated from every sorted fraction and measured by UV absorbance on a Nanodrop 2000c. Using the deep immunoSEQ assay, TCR CDR3 regions were amplified from genomic DNA by multiplex PCR. Extracted genomic DNA from each cell subset was distributed evenly across all wells of several immunoSEQ 96-well plates, and each plate was treated as a replicate. For sorted subsets, each replicate PCR was loaded with 200 ng genomic DNA, equivalent to approximately 27,000 T cell genomes. Purified libraries were quantified with a Qubit 3.0 fluorometer, sized on a Bioanalyzer 2100, and re-quantified with the KAPA Library Quantification kit. A separate single-read 150-cycle Illumina NextSeq 550 flow cell was used to sequence each immunoSEQ 96-well plate. For the original study's pipeline: Because the immunoSEQ output included only junctional sequences and no quality scores, the filtering could not be the same as the filtering used for full-length reads. Sequences were annotated with PyIR, a Python wrapper for IgBLAST v1.9, and V/J genes and CDR3 were assigned using IMGT germline references. Reads were filtered out if the reads had weak V/J assignments (E-value above 1e-6), no CDR3, stop codons, out-of-frame junctions, or ambiguous translated residues. V3J clonotypes were defined as sequences sharing the same inferred V gene, J gene, and CDR3 amino acid sequence. To compute the percentage overlap between repertoires, the number of shared unique clonotypes was divided by the size of the smaller repertoire. Three approaches were used to assess repertoire richness: RTK rarefaction, the Chao1 estimator, and Recon v2.1 estimates of unobserved clonotypes. Generation probabilities for all TCRbeta clonotypes obtained by the gDNA method from a handful of donors were computed using OLGA. Held by TCRdb, this immuneACCESS table contains in-frame sequences only and omits some clones. Under half of the omission traces to an unresolved V gene where checked; the cause of the rest is unknown. Clone size and the V and J calls come from that table; the DNA yielded D and trimming. The sample table contains about 2.1 million clones; only one count was recorded for 93% of them. The top ten constitute approximately 1.7% of the sample.

As for this clone: The antigen this receptor binds is unknown. No qualities accompany the bases; no much larger clone lies one base away.

Material: naive CD8+ T cells from PBMCs. The sample's cell subset or site, from its label and the paper: CD45RA+CCR7+. The receptor comes from a man between 18 and 35 years old in good health. Some clones in this sample may be carry-over from other donors' samples.

The sequence in DNA is TGTGCCAGTAGTATAGATTCTAACTACGAGCAGTACTTC. This sequence encodes CASSIDSNYEQYF. This chain joins TRBV19 to TRBJ2-7, with no confident D gene call. The CDR3 has 13 amino acids, counting the end cysteine and phenylalanine. The sequence is cut down to CDR3 DNA, 39 bases in frame from base 1. The germline V gene (reference sequence) sets CDR1 to LNHDA and CDR2 to SQIVND. V loses 0 bases, J loses 3 bases, and the germline ends lie 6 bases apart.